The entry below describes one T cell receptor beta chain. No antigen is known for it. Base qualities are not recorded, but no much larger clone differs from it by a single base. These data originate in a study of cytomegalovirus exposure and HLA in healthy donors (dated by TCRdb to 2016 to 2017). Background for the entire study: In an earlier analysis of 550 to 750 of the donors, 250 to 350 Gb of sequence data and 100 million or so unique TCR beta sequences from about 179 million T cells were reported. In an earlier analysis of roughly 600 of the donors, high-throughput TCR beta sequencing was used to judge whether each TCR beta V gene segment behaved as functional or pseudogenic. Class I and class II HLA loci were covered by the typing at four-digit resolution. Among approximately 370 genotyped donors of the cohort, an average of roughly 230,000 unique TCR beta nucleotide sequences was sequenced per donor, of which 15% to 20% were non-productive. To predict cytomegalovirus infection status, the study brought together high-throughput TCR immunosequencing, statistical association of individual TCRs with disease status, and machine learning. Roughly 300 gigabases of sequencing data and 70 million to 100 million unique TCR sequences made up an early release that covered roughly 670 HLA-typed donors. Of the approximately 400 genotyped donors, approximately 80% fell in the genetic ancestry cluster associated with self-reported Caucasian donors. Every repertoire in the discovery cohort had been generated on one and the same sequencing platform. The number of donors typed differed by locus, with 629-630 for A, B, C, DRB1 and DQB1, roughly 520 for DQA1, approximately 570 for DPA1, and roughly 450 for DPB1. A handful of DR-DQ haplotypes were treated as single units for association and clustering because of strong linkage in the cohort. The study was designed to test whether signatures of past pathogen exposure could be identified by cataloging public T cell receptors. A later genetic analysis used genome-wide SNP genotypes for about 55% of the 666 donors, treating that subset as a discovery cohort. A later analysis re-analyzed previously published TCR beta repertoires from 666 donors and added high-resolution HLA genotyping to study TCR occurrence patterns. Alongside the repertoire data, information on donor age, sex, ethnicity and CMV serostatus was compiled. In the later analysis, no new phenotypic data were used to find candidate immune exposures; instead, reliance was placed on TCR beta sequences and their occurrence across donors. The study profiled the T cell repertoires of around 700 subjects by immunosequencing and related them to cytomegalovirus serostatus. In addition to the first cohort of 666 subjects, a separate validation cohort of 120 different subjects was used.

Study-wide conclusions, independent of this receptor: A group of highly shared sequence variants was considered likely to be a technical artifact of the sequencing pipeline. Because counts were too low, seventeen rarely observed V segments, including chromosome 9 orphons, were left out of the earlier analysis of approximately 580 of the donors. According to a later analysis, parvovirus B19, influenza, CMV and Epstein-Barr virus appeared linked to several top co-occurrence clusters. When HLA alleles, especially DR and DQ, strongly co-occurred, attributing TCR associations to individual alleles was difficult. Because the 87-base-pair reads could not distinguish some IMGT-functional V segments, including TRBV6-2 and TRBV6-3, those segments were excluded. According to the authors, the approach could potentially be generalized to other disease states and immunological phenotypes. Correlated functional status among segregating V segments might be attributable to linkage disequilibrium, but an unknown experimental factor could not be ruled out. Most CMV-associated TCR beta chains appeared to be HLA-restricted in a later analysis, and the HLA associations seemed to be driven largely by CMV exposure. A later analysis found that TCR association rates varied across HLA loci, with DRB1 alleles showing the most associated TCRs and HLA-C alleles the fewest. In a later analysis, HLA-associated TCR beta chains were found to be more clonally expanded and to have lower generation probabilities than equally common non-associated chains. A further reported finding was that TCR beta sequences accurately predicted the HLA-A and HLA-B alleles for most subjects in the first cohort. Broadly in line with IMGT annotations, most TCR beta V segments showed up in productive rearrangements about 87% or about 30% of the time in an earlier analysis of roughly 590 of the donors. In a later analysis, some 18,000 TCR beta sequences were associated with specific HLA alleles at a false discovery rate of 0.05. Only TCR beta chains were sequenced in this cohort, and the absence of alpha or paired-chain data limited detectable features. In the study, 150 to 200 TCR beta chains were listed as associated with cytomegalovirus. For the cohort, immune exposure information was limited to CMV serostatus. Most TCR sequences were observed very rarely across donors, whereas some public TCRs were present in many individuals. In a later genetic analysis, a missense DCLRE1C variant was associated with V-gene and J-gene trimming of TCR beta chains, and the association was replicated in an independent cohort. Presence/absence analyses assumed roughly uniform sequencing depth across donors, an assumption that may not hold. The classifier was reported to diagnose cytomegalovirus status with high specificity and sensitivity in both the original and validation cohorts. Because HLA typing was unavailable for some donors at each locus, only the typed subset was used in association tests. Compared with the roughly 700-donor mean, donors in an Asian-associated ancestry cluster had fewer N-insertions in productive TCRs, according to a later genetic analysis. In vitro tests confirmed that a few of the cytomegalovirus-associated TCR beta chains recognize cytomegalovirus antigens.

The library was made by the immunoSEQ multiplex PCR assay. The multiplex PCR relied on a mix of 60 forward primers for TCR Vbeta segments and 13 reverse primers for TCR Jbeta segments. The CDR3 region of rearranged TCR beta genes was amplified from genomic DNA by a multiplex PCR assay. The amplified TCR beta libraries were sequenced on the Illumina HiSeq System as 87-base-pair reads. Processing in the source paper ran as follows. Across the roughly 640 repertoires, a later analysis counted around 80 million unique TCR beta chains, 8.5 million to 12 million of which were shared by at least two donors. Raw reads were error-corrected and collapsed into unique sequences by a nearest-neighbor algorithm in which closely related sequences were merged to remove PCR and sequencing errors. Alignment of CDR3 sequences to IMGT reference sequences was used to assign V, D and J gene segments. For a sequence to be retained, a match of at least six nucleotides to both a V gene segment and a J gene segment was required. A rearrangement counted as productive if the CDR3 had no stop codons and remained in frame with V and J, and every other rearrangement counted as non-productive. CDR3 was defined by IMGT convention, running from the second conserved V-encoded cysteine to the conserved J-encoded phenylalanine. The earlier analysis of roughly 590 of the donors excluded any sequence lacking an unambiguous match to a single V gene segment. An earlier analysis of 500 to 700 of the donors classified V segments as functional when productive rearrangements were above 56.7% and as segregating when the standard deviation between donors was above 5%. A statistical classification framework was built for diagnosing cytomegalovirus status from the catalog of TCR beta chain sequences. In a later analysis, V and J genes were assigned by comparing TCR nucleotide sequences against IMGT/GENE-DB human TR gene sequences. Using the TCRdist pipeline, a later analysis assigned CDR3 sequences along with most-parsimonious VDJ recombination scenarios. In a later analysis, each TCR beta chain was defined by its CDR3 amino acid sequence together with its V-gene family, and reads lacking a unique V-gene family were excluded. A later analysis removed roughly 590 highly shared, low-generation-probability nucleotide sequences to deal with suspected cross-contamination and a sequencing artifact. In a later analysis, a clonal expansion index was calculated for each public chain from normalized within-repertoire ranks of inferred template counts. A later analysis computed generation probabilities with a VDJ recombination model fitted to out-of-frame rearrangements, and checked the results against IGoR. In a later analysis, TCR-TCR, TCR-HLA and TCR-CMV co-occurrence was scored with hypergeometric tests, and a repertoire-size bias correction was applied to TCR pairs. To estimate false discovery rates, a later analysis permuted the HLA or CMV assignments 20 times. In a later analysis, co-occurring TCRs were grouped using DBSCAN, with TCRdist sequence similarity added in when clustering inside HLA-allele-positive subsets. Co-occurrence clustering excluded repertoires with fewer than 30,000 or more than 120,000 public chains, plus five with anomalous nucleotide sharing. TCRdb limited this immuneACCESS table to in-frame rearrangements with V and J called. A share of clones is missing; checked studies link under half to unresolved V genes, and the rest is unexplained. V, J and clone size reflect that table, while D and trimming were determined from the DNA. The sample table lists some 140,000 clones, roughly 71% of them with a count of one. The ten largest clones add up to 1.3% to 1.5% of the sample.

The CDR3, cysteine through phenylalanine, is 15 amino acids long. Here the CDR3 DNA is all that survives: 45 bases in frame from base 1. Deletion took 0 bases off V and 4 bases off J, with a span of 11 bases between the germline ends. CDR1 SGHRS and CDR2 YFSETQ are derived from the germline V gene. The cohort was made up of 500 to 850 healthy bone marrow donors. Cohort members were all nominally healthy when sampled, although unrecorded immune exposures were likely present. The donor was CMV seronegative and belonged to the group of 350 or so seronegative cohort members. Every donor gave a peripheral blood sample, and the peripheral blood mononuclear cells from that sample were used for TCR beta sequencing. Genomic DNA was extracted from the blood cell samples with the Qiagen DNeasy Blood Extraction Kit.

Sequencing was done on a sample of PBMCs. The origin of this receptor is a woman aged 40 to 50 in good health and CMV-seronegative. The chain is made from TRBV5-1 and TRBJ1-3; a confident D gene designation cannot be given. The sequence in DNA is TGCGCCAGCAGCTTGGACGGGGAATCAGGAAACACCATATATTTT. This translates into CASSLDGESGNTIYF. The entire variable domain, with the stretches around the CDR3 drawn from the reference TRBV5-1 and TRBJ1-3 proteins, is KAGVTQTPRYLIKTRGQQVTLSCSPISGHRSVSWYQQTPGQGLQFLFEYFSETQRNKGNFPGRFSGRQFSNSRSEMNVSTLELGDSALYLCASSLDGESGNTIYFGEGSWLTVV.